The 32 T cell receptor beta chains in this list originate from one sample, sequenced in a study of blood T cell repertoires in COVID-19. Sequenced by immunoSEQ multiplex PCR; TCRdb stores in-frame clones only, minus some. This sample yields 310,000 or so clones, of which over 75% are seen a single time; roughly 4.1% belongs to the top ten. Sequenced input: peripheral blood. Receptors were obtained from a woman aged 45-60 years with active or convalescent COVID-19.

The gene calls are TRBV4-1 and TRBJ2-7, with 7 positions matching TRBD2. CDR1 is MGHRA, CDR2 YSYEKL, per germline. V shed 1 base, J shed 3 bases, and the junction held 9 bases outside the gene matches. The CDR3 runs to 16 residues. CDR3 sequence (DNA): TGCGCCAGCAGCCAAGGGGTACGGGGGGTATTCTACGAGCAGTACTTC. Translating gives CASSQGVRGVFYEQYF.

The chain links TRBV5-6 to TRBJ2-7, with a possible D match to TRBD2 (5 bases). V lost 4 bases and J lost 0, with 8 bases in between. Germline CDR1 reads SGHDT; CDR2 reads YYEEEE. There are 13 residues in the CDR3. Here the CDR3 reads CASSQEGSYEQYF. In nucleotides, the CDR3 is TGTGCCAGCAGCCAAGAGGGCTCCTACGAGCAGTACTTC.

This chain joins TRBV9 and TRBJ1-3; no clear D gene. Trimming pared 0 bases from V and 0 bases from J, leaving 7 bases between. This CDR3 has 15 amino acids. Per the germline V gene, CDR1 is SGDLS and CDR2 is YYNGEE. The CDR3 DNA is TGTGCCAGCAGCGTAGCATCCGGCTCTGGAAACACCATATATTTT. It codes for CASSVASGSGNTIYF.

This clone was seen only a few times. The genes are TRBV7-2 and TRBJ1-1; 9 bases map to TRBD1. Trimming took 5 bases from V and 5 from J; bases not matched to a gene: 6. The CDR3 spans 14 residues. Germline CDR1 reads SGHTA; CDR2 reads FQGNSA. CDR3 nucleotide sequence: TGTGCCAGCAGCCGCCAGACAGGGGGGACTGAAGCTTTCTTT. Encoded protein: CASSRQTGGTEAFF.

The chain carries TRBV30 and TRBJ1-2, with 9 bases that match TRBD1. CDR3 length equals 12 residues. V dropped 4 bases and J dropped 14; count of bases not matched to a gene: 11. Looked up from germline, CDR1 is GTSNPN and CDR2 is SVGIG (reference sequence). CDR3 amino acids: CAWTGTGPLKTF. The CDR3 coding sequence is TGTGCCTGGACCGGGACAGGGCCACTAAAAACCTTC.

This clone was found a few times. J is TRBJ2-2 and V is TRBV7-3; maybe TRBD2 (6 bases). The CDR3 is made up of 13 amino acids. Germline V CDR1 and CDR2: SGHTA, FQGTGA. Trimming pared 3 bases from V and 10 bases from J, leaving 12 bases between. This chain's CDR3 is CASSLLGRQELFF. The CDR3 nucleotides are TGTGCCAGCAGCTTGTTAGGGAGGCAGGAGCTGTTTTTT. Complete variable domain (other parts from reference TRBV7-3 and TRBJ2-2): GAGVSQTPSNKVTEKGKYVELRCDPISGHTALYWYRQSLGQGPEFLIYFQGTGAADDSGLPNDRFFAVRPEGSVSTLKIQRTERGDSAVYLCASSLLGRQELFFGEGSRLTVL.

The CDR3, as DNA: TGCGCCAGCAGCTTGGCGGCGGGGGCGTCCTACGAGCAGTACTTC. Translation gives CASSLAAGASYEQYF. V usage is TRBV5-1 and J usage is TRBJ2-7; TRBD2 might be the D (7 bases). From germline, CDR1 is SGHRS and CDR2 YFSETQ. The CDR3 runs 15 residues. Trimming took 0 bases from V and 1 from J, leaving 11 bases between them.

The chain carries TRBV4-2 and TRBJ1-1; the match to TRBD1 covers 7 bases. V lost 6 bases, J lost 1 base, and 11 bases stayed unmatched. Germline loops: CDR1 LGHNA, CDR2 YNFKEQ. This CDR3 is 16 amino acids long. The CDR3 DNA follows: TGTGCCAGCAGACGTATGGAAGGGACAGCGAACACTGAAGCTTTCTTT. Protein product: CASRRMEGTANTEAFF.

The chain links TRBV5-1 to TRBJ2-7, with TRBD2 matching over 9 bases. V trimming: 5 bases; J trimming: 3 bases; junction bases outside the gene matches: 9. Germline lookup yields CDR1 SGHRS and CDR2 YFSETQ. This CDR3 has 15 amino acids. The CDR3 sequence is CASSPGTSIDYEQYF. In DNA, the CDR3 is TGCGCCAGCAGTCCCGGGACTAGCATAGACTACGAGCAGTACTTC.

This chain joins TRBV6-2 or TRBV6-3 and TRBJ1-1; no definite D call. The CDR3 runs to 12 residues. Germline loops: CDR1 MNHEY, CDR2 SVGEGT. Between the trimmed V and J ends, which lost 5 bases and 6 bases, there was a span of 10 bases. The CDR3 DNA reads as TGTGCCAGCAGTCCCAGAGGAGCTGAAGCTTTCTTT. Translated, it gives CASSPRGAEAFF.

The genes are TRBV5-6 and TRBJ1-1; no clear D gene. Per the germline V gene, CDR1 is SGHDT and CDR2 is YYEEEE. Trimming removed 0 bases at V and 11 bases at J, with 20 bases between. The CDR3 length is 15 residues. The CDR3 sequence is CASSLANMGVAGAFF. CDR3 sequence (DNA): TGTGCCAGCAGCTTGGCCAATATGGGTGTGGCGGGTGCTTTCTTT.

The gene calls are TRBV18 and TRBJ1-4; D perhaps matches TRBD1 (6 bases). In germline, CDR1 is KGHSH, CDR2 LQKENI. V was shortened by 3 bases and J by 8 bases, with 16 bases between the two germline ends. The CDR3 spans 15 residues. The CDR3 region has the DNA TGTGCCAGCTCACCCGCCGGACAGTTGGGGGAAAAACTGTTTTTT. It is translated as CASSPAGQLGEKLFF.

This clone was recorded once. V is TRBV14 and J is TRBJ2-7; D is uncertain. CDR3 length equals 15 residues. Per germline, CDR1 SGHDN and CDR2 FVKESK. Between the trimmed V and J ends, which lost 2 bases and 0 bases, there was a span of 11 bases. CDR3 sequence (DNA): TGTGCCAGCAGCCAAAGCACTTATAGCTCCTACGAGCAGTACTTC. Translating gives CASSQSTYSSYEQYF. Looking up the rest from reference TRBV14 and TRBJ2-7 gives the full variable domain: EAGVTQFPSHSVIEKGQTVTLRCDPISGHDNLYWYRRVMGKEIKFLLHFVKESKQDESGMPNNRFLAERTGGTYSTLKVQPAELEDSGVYFCASSQSTYSSYEQYFGPGTRLTVT.

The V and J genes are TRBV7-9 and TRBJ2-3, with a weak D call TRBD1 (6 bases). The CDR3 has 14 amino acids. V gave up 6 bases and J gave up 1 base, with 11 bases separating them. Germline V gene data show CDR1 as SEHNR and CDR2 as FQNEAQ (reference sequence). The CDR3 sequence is CASSQQGGTDTQYF. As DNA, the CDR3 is TGTGCCAGCAGTCAACAGGGAGGCACAGATACGCAGTATTTT.

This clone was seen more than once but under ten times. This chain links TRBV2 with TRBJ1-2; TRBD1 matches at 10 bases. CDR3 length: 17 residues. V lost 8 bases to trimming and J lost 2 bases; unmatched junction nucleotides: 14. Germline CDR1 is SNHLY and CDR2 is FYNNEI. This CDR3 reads CASVSDPGQGSNYGYTF. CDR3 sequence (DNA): TGTGCCAGCGTTTCTGACCCGGGACAGGGGTCAAACTATGGCTACACCTTC.

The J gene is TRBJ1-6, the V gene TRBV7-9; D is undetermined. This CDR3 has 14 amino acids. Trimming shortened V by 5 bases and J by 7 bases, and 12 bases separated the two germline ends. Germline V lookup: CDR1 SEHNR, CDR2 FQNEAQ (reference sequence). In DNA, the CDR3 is TGTGCCAGCAGCGGAGAGGGTGGCAATTCACCCCTCCACTTT. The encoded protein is CASSGEGGNSPLHF.

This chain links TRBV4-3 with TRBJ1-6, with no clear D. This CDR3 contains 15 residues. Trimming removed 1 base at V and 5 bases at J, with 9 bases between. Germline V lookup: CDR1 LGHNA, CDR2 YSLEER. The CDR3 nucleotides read TGCGCCAGCAGCCAAGGTAAACGGGATAATTCACCCCTCCACTTT. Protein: CASSQGKRDNSPLHF.

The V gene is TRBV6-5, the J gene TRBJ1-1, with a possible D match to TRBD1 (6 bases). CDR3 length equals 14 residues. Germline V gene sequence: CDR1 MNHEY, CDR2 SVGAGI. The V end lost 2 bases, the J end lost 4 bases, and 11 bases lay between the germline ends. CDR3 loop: CASSYGQGSTEAFF. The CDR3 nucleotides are TGTGCCAGCAGTTACGGCCAGGGGAGCACTGAAGCTTTCTTT.

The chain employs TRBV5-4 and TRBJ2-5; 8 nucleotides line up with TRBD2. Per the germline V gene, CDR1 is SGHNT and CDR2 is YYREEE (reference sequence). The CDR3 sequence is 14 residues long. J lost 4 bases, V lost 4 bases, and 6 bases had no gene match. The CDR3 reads CASSAPGGPETQYF. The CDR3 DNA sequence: TGTGCCAGCAGCGCGCCGGGGGGGCCAGAGACCCAGTACTTC.

The CDR3 DNA reads as TGTGCCAGTAGTACACAGGGGAAGATGGAGACCCAGTACTTC. It codes for CASSTQGKMETQYF. The genes are TRBV19 and TRBJ2-5; 7 positions agree with TRBD1. Trimming cost V 4 bases and J 5 bases; bases outside gene matches: 7. CDR1 LNHDA and CDR2 SQIVND come from the germline V gene (reference sequence). The CDR3 runs to 14 residues.

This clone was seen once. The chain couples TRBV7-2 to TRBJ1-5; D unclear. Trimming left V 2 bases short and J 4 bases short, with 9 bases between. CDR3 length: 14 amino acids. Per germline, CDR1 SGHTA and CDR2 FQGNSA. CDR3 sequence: CASSLSGGNQPQHF. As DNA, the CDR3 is TGTGCCAGCAGCTTATCGGGTGGAAATCAGCCCCAGCATTTT.

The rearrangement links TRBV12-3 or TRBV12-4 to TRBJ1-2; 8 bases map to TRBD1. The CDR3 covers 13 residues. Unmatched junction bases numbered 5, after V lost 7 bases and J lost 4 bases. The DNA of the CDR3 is TGTGCCAGCAATCGGGACAGGACCTATGGCTACACCTTC. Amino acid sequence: CASNRDRTYGYTF.

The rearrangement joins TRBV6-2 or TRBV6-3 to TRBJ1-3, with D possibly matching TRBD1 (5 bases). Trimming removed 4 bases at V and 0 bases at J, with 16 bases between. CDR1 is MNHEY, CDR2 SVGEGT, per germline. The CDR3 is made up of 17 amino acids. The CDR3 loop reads CASSSAGLLSSGNTIYF. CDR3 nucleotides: TGTGCCAGCAGTTCCGCGGGACTCTTGAGCTCTGGAAACACCATATATTTT.

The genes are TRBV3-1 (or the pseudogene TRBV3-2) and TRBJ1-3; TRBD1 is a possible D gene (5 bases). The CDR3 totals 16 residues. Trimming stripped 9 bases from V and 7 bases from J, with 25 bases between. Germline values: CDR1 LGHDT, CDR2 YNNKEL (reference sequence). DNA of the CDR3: TGTGCCAGAGAAGAGTGGACACTAAACGGTGGGAACACCATATATTTT. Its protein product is CAREEWTLNGGNTIYF.

The CDR3 loop is CASSLGVAGVNNEQFF. For the CDR3, the DNA is TGTGCCAGCAGCTTAGGCGTAGCGGGAGTCAACAATGAGCAGTTCTTC. The chain employs TRBV7-8 and TRBJ2-1; 9 nucleotides agree with TRBD2. Trimming at V came to 1 base and at J to 5 bases, leaving 6 bases not matched to a gene. This CDR3 has 16 residues. CDR1 and CDR2 from the germline V gene are SGHVS and FQNEAQ.

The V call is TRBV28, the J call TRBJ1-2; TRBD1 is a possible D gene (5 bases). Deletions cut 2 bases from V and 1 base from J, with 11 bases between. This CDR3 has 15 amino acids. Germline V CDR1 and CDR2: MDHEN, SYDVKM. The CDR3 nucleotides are TGTGCCAGCAGTTTACCAGGGCTAATTAACTATGGCTACACCTTC. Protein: CASSLPGLINYGYTF.

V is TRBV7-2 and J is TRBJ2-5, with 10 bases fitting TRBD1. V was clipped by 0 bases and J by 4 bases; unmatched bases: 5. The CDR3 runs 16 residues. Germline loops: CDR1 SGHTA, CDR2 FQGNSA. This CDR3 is CASSLARQGARETQYF. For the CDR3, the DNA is TGTGCCAGCAGCTTAGCGCGACAGGGGGCTCGAGAGACCCAGTACTTC.

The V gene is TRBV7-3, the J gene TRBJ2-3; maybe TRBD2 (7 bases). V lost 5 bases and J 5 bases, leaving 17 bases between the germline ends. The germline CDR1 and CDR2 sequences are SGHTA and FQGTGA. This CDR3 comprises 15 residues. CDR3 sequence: CASSPSGGRGDTQYF. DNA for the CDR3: TGTGCCAGCAGCCCCTCGGGGGGCCGGGGAGATACGCAGTATTTT.

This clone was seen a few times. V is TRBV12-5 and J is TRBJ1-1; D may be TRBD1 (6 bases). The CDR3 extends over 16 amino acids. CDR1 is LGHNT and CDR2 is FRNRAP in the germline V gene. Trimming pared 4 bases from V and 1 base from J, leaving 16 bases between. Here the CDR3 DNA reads TGTGCTAGTGGTTCCTCGATCACAGGGAAGAACACTGAAGCTTTCTTT. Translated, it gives CASGSSITGKNTEAFF.

CDR3 coding DNA: TGTGCCAGCAGTGAGGGTGGGGGCCAGACCCAGTACTTC. The encoded protein is CASSEGGGQTQYF. The rearrangement joins TRBV2 to TRBJ2-5; perhaps TRBD1 as D (6 bases). Per germline, CDR1 SNHLY and CDR2 FYNNEI. V lost 3 bases and J 6 bases, leaving 11 bases between the germline ends. The CDR3 totals 13 residues.

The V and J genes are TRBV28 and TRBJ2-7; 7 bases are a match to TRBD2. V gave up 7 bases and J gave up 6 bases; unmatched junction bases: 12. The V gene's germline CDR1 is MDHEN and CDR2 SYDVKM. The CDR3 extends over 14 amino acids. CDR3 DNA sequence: TGTGCCAGCACTATGACTAGCAGCACGGGCGAGCAGTACTTC. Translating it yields CASTMTSSTGEQYF.

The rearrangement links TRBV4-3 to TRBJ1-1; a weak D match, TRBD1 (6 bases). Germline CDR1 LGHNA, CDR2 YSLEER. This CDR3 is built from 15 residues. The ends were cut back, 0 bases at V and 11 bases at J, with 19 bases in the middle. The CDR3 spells CASSQDNYQGYSAFF. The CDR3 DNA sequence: TGCGCCAGCAGCCAAGATAATTATCAGGGGTATTCGGCTTTCTTT.